This passage covers 17 T cell receptor beta chains from one sample sequenced in a study of T cells in Graves' hyperthyroidism and ophthalmopathy. It was RNA transcripts that yielded the amplified TCR beta CDR3 regions. A first-round RT-PCR of the TCR CDR3 used the HTBI primer set. TCRdb reanalysed the multiplex PCR reads using MiXCR and keeps one entry per CDR3 protein. Of 800,000 or so distinct CDR3 sequences listed, around 39% are singletons. The sample taken for sequencing was blood. The receptors stem from a man younger than 30 with Graves' hyperthyroidism.

V is TRBV10-3 and J is TRBJ1-3; TRBD1 might be the D (5 bases). Deletions cut 10 bases from V and 8 bases from J, with 18 bases between. Germline CDR1 ENHRY, CDR2 SYGVKD. The CDR3 loop spans 13 amino acids. CDR3 in amino acids: CATSERGGDTIYF. The CDR3 nucleotides read TGTGCCACATCAGAGAGGGGCGGAGACACCATATATTTT.

This clonotype showed up just a few times. The V gene is TRBV7-3, the J gene TRBJ2-2, with D perhaps matching TRBD1 (6 bases). Per germline, CDR1 SGHTA and CDR2 FQGTGA. The length of the CDR3 is 16 residues. V lost 3 bases and J 7 bases, leaving 18 bases between the germline ends. The DNA for the CDR3 is TGTGCCAGCAGCTTGACCAGGGGCGGAGAAGTCGGGGAGCTGTTTTTT. It yields the protein CASSLTRGGEVGELFF.

This chain links TRBV7-8 with TRBJ2-5, with D hard to call. CDR1 SGHVS and CDR2 FQNEAQ come from the germline V gene. Deletions cut 1 base from V and 2 bases from J, with 14 bases between. This CDR3 is built from 16 residues. The CDR3 loop reads CASSLVNPTLQETQYF. DNA for the CDR3: TGTGCCAGCAGCTTAGTTAATCCGACTCTTCAAGAGACCCAGTACTTC. Variable domain in full (rest from reference TRBV7-8 and TRBJ2-5): GAGVSQSPRYKVAKRGQDVALRCDPISGHVSLFWYQQALGQGPEFLTYFQNEAQLDKSGLPSDRFFAERPEGSVSTLKIQRTQQEDSAVYLCASSLVNPTLQETQYFGPGTRLLVL.

On this clonotype itself: The conserved phenylalanine or tryptophan normally closing the CDR3 is absent here, so this likely arose from a read error. The rearrangement uses TRBV9 and TRBJ1-1; D is unclear. CDR1 and CDR2 from the germline V gene are SGDLS and YYNGEE. Trimming left V 1 base short and J 0 bases short, with 4 bases between. The CDR3 has 13 amino acids. For the CDR3, the DNA is TGTGCCAGCAGCGTAATGGTGAACACTGAAGCTTTCCTT. Its translation: CASSVMVNTEAFL.

This clonotype occurred many times. The rearrangement joins TRBV19 to TRBJ1-2, with D perhaps TRBD1 (6 bases). The CDR3 covers 13 residues. V was shortened by 4 bases and J by 7 bases, with 13 bases between the two germline ends. Germline assignment: CDR1 LNHDA and CDR2 SQIVND (reference sequence). Here the CDR3 reads CASSTTGRSGYTF. The CDR3, as DNA: TGTGCCAGTAGTACTACAGGGCGTAGTGGCTACACCTTC.

V usage is TRBV5-6 and J usage is TRBJ2-5; possibly TRBD1 for D (6 bases). Germline V CDR1 and CDR2: SGHDT, YYEEEE. The CDR3 runs to 13 residues. V lost 3 bases and J 4 bases, leaving 10 bases between the germline ends. This CDR3 is CASSSTGSETQYF. In DNA, the CDR3 is TGTGCCAGCAGCTCAACAGGGTCAGAGACCCAGTACTTC.

Points on this clonotype: Sequence at one end of the junction differs from germline and may be a read error. The chain is built from TRBV10-3 and TRBJ1-4, with D possibly TRBD1 on 6 matching bases. The length of the CDR3 is 14 residues. Looked up from germline, CDR1 is ENHRY and CDR2 is SYGVKD. CDR3 sequence reads: CASSSHRESEKLFF. DNA for the CDR3: TGTGCCAGCAGTTCTCACAGGGAGTCCGAAAAACTGTTTTTT.

This clonotype was observed a handful of times. The chain is built from TRBV12-3 or TRBV12-4 and TRBJ1-2, with a possible D match to TRBD1 (5 bases). The CDR3 loop spans 14 amino acids. V shed 5 bases and J shed 4 bases, with 14 bases lying between them. The CDR3 coding sequence is TGTGCCAGCAGTCGGGGGGGGAGGGTCTATGGCTACACCTTC. This gives the protein CASSRGGRVYGYTF.

This clonotype was seen more than once but under ten times. V and J are TRBV20-1 and TRBJ2-5; perhaps TRBD1 as D (6 bases). The CDR3 consists of 14 residues. Trimming pared 5 bases from V and 2 bases from J, leaving 15 bases between. Per germline, CDR1 DFQATT and CDR2 SNEGSKA (reference sequence). CDR3 bases: TGCAGTGCTCGTTCCGGGACAACGCAAGAGACCCAGTACTTC. It yields the protein CSARSGTTQETQYF.

A word on this clonotype: Just one base apart from a much larger clone, this may be a read error. The chain uses TRBV19 and TRBJ1-1; TRBD1 might be the D (5 bases). Germline CDR1 is LNHDA and CDR2 is SQIVND (reference sequence). Trimming removed 10 bases at V and 5 bases at J, with 17 bases between. The CDR3 contains 13 residues. CDR3 sequence: CATQDKGWTEAFF. The CDR3 DNA reads as TGTGCCACCCAGGACAAGGGTTGGACTGAAGCTTTCTTT.

This clonotype was counted at least ten times. This sequence joins TRBV29-1 and TRBJ1-1, with D perhaps TRBD1 (5 bases). V dropped 4 bases and J dropped 4 bases, with 7 bases sitting between them. This CDR3 has 11 amino acids. Germline V gene data show CDR1 as SQVTM and CDR2 as ANQGSEA. The CDR3 loop is CSVVGGTEAFF. CDR3 bases: TGCAGCGTTGTGGGGGGCACTGAAGCTTTCTTT. The variable domain in full, with the rest retrieved from reference TRBV29-1 and TRBJ1-1, is SAVISQKPSRDICQRGTSLTIQCQVDSQVTMMFWYRQQPGQSLTLIATANQGSEATYESGFVIDKFPISRPNLTFSTLTVSNMSPEDSSIYLCSVVGGTEAFFGQGTRLTVV.

This clonotype was detected many times. The CDR3 loop reads CASSGPDGARGEQYF. Here the CDR3 DNA reads TGTGCCAGCAGTGGCCCGGACGGAGCGCGTGGCGAGCAGTACTTC. The genes are TRBV2 and TRBJ2-7; no clear D. This CDR3 region has 15 residues. The germline CDR1 and CDR2 sequences are SNHLY and FYNNEI. V gave up 4 bases and J gave up 6 bases, with 19 bases separating them.

This chain connects TRBV12-5 to TRBJ2-7; no reliable D call. The CDR3 runs to 13 residues. V lost 3 bases to trimming and J lost 2 bases, with 8 bases between them. Germline CDR1 reads LGHNT; CDR2 reads FRNRAP. The CDR3 region is CASGFGRTYEQYF. The CDR3 nucleotides are TGTGCTAGTGGTTTTGGCAGGACCTACGAGCAGTACTTC. Filled out from reference TRBV12-5 and TRBJ2-7, the complete variable domain reads DARVTQTPRHKVTEMGQEVTMRCQPILGHNTVFWYRQTMMQGLELLAYFRNRAPLDDSGMPKDRFSAEMPDATLATLKIQPSEPRDSAVYFCASGFGRTYEQYFGPGTRLTVT.

This clonotype was recorded only once. The J gene is TRBJ2-2, the V gene TRBV15; D is unclear. This CDR3 contains 16 residues. Germline-derived CDR1 and CDR2 are LNHNV and YYDKDF (reference sequence). V lost 0 bases and J lost 3, with 11 bases in between. This chain's CDR3 is CATSRDRQRHTGELFF. CDR3 DNA: TGTGCCACCAGCAGAGACAGGCAGCGCCACACCGGGGAGCTGTTTTTT.

Worth noting for this clonotype: No conserved phenylalanine or tryptophan is present at the end of the CDR3, so a read error is the likely explanation. The gene calls are TRBV7-3 and TRBJ1-2, with TRBD1 matching over 8 bases. From germline, CDR1 is SGHTA and CDR2 FQGTGA. Trimming cost V 5 bases and J 7 bases; bases outside gene matches: 3. CDR3 length: 12 residues. CDR3 sequence: CASSATGVGYTL. The DNA of the CDR3 is TGTGCCAGCAGCGCGACAGGGGTTGGCTACACCCTC.

A word on this clonotype: This may arise from a read error, as a much more abundant clone is one base away. The chain employs TRBV7-4 and TRBJ1-1; the D is unclear. Per germline, CDR1 SGHVT and CDR2 SQSDAQ. The CDR3 contains 15 residues. Trimming pared 4 bases from V and 3 bases from J, leaving 15 bases between. CDR3 in amino acids: CASSYVLGDDTEAFF. The CDR3 coding sequence is TGTGCCAGCAGCTATGTCCTGGGTGATGACACTGAAGCTTTCTTT.

As concerns this clonotype: Mismatch with germline at one junction end may stem from a read error. The chain couples TRBV9 to TRBJ1-1, with no clear D. The germline CDR1 and CDR2 sequences are SGDLS and YYNGEE. This CDR3 spans 14 amino acids. The CDR3 coding sequence is TGTGCCAGCAGCCCCTATTATAAGGGCGCTGAAGATTTCTTT. Its translation: CASSPYYKGAEDFF. The full variable domain, rest sourced from reference TRBV9 and TRBJ1-1, is DSGVTQTPKHLITATGQRVTLRCSPRSGDLSVYWYQQSLDQGLQFLIQYYNGEERAKGNILERFSAQQFPDLHSELNLSSLELGDSALYFCASSPYYKGAEDFFGQGTRLTVV.